Reported below is one T cell receptor beta chain. Produced via immunoSEQ multiplex PCR; TCRdb's table is partial and in-frame only. This table has under 2.5 million clones, around 92% appearing once. Trimming removed 0 bases at V and 8 bases at J, with 14 bases between. This CDR3 has 14 residues. Looked up from germline, CDR1 is SGHRS and CDR2 is YFSETQ. This record comes from a study of shared clonotypes between healthy human individuals. The chain links TRBV5-1 to TRBJ1-2; D is uncertain. This TCR was sampled from a man aged 18 to 29 in good health. Some clones in this sample may be carry-over from other donors' samples. The specimen was naive CD4+ T cells from PBMCs. Subset specified: CD45RA+ positively selected. The DNA for the CDR3 is TGCGCCAGCAGCTTGGCCCAGACCCCATACGGCTACACCTTC. Its protein is CASSLAQTPYGYTF.